The T cell receptor beta chain under discussion was sequenced for a study of radiotherapy plus CTLA-4 blockade in lung cancer. Study summary: The study recorded objective responses in about 18% of patients and disease control in 25% to 35%. General study findings and limits: Increased serum interferon-beta after radiation also reportedly predicted response strongly. Radiotherapy plus ipilimumab was followed by expansion in blood of tumor-derived TCR clones.

A word on this clone: Its antigen remains unidentified.

Focal radiation was given together with CTLA-4 blockade (ipilimumab) to patients with chemo-refractory metastatic non-small-cell lung cancer. Profiling relied on immunoSEQ multiplex PCR, and the TCRdb table lists in-frame clones only, not all of them. The sample holds some 37,000 clones; over 70% are singletons and the top ten take roughly 8.7%. V was cut by 4 bases and J by 4 bases, with 14 bases left in between. Germline V gene sequence: CDR1 SGHDT, CDR2 YYEEEE. The CDR3 has 14 amino acids. The source material was peripheral blood, sampled from a patient treated with radiotherapy plus ipilimumab. The chain joins TRBV5-6 to TRBJ1-2; D possibly corresponds to TRBD1 (5 bases). This sequence was found in a human donor with non-small cell lung cancer who had stable disease on radiotherapy plus ipilimumab. The CDR3, as DNA: TGTGCCAGCAGCGCTAGCTCAGGGCCCTATGGCTACACCTTC. Translating gives CASSASSGPYGYTF. Filled out from reference TRBV5-6 and TRBJ1-2, the complete variable domain reads DAGVTQSPTHLIKTRGQQVTLRCSPKSGHDTVSWYQQALGQGPQFIFQYYEEEERQRGNFPDRFSGHQFPNYSSELNVNALLLGDSALYLCASSASSGPYGYTFGSGTRLTVV.